This is a list of T cell receptor beta chains from one sample in a study of T cell responses to AZD1222 COVID-19 vaccine. Only in-frame clones appear in the TCRdb table, and some are missing; sequencing was by immunoSEQ multiplex PCR. The sample yields 150,000 to 200,000 clones, about 95% seen once. The source was peripheral blood, collected on day 0 of AZD1222 vaccination. These receptors came from an adult in good health. Both conserved end residues are part of each CDR3. Each record gives: V gene, J gene, CDR3 protein.

>TRBV29-1|TRBJ1-5
CSVAGAGDQPQHF
>TRBV7-8|TRBJ2-3
CASSIFSGYTDTQYF
>TRBV7-8|TRBJ1-5
CASSPSGDQPQHF
>TRBV18|TRBJ2-5
CASSLGTRRVETQYF
>TRBV2|TRBJ1-6
CASTGQSSYNSPLHF
>TRBV7-2|TRBJ1-5
CASSLATRNPGTGRNQPQHF
>TRBV19|TRBJ1-6
CASSIGPRNINSPLHF
>TRBV5-6|TRBJ1-5
CASSLGSANQPQHF
>TRBV19|TRBJ1-2
CASRSFSRGYTF
>TRBV2|TRBJ2-1
CASSGPSAGGNEQFF
>TRBV27|TRBJ2-5
CASSLNGRETQYF
>TRBV12-3/TRBV12-4|TRBJ1-2
CASSPGTAYGYTF
>TRBV27|TRBJ1-2
CASSPLPDRGLNYGYTF
>TRBV18|TRBJ2-7
CASSRSQGGFHEQYF
>TRBV7-8|TRBJ1-5
CASSFGASNQPQHF
>TRBV10-3|TRBJ2-1
CAIADGASGEQFF
>TRBV28|TRBJ1-4
CASSRTVEGNEKLFF
>TRBV5-5|TRBJ1-3
CASSRGPSGNTIYF
>TRBV5-4|TRBJ2-1
CASSGKTSGMNEEQFF
>TRBV5-1|TRBJ1-2
CASSLVRLGGYTF
>TRBV7-8|TRBJ2-7
CASSPSGSIEYF
>TRBV5-1|TRBJ2-2
CASNLNTGELFF